A single sample gave rise to the 4 T cell receptor beta chains below, sequenced in a study of T-cell memory formation after mild COVID-19. MiXCR, run by TCRdb on the 5' RACE reads, gives a single entry per CDR3 protein. The sample lists more than 150,000 distinct CDR3 sequences; around a sixth were seen once. Sequencing input: PBMCs or a T cell subset sorted from them (not recorded which). The receptors shown here come from a man younger than 35 who had mild COVID-19 (a few samples of this study predate the infection). Cell type and time point are not known.

The chain has TRBV12-3 or TRBV12-4 and TRBJ1-6; D gene ambiguous. Trimming removed 7 bases from V and 5 bases from J, with 9 bases in between. The CDR3 contains 13 residues. The CDR3 reads CASNKGNNSPLHF. The CDR3 bases are TGTGCCAGCAATAAGGGAAATAATTCACCCCTCCACTTT.

The chain has TRBV20-1 and TRBJ2-1; 8 bases map to TRBD2. Germline lookup yields CDR1 DFQATT and CDR2 SNEGSKA (reference sequence). This CDR3 is 14 amino acids long. V was clipped by 6 bases and J by 9 bases; unmatched bases: 13. The CDR3 DNA follows: TGCAGTGCCCTCCGCGAAGCGGGGGTAAGTGAGCAGTTCTTC. The encoded protein is CSALREAGVSEQFF.

This sequence joins TRBV20-1 and TRBJ1-5, with D possibly TRBD1 on 5 matching bases. The V gene lost 5 bases and the J gene lost 9 bases, with 20 bases spanning the gap. The CDR3 covers 14 residues. Germline V gene sequence: CDR1 DFQATT, CDR2 SNEGSKA (reference sequence). CDR3 loop: CSAGGTAGPRPQHF. CDR3 sequence (DNA): TGCAGTGCTGGCGGGACGGCAGGACCTCGGCCCCAGCATTTT.

This clonotype was seen a few times. The chain employs TRBV29-1 and TRBJ1-1; D gene ambiguous. Trimming removed 3 bases at V and 4 bases at J, with 12 bases between. The CDR3 is 13 amino acids. CDR1 and CDR2 from the germline V gene are SQVTM and ANQGSEA. CDR3 nucleotides: TGCAGCGTTGACAACTCCGTTTTCACTGAAGCTTTCTTT. Its protein is CSVDNSVFTEAFF.